This is a list of T cell receptor beta chains from one sample in a study of blood T cell repertoires in COVID-19. Measured with immunoSEQ multiplex PCR; TCRdb has only the in-frame clones, and not every one. The sample carries approximately 100,000 clones, around 85% recorded once. Sequencing was carried out using PBMCs or T cells enriched from blood (not recorded which). The source of these receptors is a woman aged 50 to 60 who had recovered from COVID-19. The CDR3 runs from the conserved cysteine through the conserved F or W.

v_gene: TRBV16; j_gene: TRBJ2-7; CDR3aa: CASSQRLTTSGRQTYEQYF
v_gene: TRBV6-5; j_gene: TRBJ2-2; CDR3aa: CAVWREAGELFF
v_gene: TRBV2; j_gene: TRBJ2-3; CDR3aa: CASTQDRGGRDTQYF
v_gene: TRBV27; j_gene: TRBJ2-3; CDR3aa: CASSSAFGQGIDTQYF
v_gene: TRBV10-3; j_gene: TRBJ1-1; CDR3aa: CAISGSSMNTEAFF
v_gene: TRBV5-5; j_gene: TRBJ1-2; CDR3aa: CASSLGGTGSYGYTF
v_gene: TRBV5-1; j_gene: TRBJ2-5; CDR3aa: CASSLAGGFGETQYF
v_gene: TRBV27; j_gene: TRBJ1-5; CDR3aa: CASSLSRSPNQPQHF
v_gene: TRBV11-2; j_gene: TRBJ2-2; CDR3aa: CASSLGTGAFGTGELFF
v_gene: TRBV15; j_gene: TRBJ2-2; CDR3aa: CATRHRALTGELFF
v_gene: TRBV27; j_gene: TRBJ1-5; CDR3aa: CASRPQTQGVGNQPQHF
v_gene: TRBV18; j_gene: TRBJ1-2; CDR3aa: CASSPLQGSLSVYTF
v_gene: TRBV6-4; j_gene: TRBJ2-2; CDR3aa: CASSDSTSGAGGELFF